A single sample gave rise to the 17 T cell receptor beta chains below, sequenced in a study of cytomegalovirus exposure and HLA in healthy donors (dated by TCRdb to the late 2010s). Preparation of the library involved the immunoSEQ multiplex PCR assay. A mixture of 60 forward primers for TCR Vbeta segments and 13 reverse primers for TCR Jbeta segments was used in the multiplex PCR. TCRdb took this table from immuneACCESS and kept in-frame rearrangements with V and J called. Such tables lack part of the clones; where checked against another copy, unresolved V genes explain under half of the gap, and the rest is unexplained. The sample table holds under 300,000 clones, of which almost 85% were seen once. The ten largest clones take up approximately 2% of the sample. The sequenced sample was PBMCs. The receptors originated from a woman between 40 and 50 years old in good health and CMV-seropositive.

The rearrangement joins TRBV30 to TRBJ2-3, with a possible D match to TRBD2 (6 bases). Trimming left V 3 bases short and J 0 bases short, with 10 bases between. Germline assignment: CDR1 GTSNPN and CDR2 SVGIG (reference sequence). The CDR3 consists of 14 residues. The CDR3, as DNA: TGTGCCTGGAGCGGGGGTCAGAGCACAGATACGCAGTATTTT. This translates into CAWSGGQSTDTQYF.

The chain carries TRBV30 and TRBJ1-1; 7 bases match TRBD1. This CDR3 comprises 13 residues. Trimming removed 2 bases from V and 4 bases from J; junction bases left unmatched: 4. The germline gives CDR1 GTSNPN, CDR2 SVGIG (reference sequence). The CDR3 sequence: CAWSKGALTEAFF. The CDR3 DNA is TGTGCCTGGAGTAAGGGGGCCCTCACTGAAGCTTTCTTT.

The chain links TRBV7-9 to TRBJ2-7; 12 nucleotides agree with TRBD2. Germline trimming cut 4 bases from V and 7 bases from J; bases unmatched to any gene: 5. Germline CDR1 and CDR2: SEHNR and FQNEAQ (reference sequence). The CDR3 totals 14 residues. The CDR3 here is CASSWGLAGSEQYF. CDR3 coding DNA: TGTGCCAGCAGCTGGGGACTAGCGGGTTCTGAGCAGTACTTC.

The CDR3: CASSLRGRQGADKLFF. The CDR3 DNA is TGTGCCAGCAGCCTCCGCGGTCGACAGGGGGCCGATAAACTGTTTTTT. V is TRBV5-6 and J is TRBJ1-4; TRBD1 aligns across 10 bases. Losses at the gene ends were 4 bases for V and 11 bases for J; bases not matched to a gene: 14. CDR3 length: 16 residues. Germline V gives CDR1 SGHDT, CDR2 YYEEEE.

The rearrangement uses TRBV5-4 and TRBJ2-4; D might be TRBD1 (6 bases). The CDR3 consists of 17 residues. Trimming shortened V by 3 bases and J by 0 bases, and 16 bases separated the two germline ends. Germline CDR1 reads SGHNT; CDR2 reads YYREEE (reference sequence). The CDR3: CASSSGQTNRAKNIQYF. For the CDR3, the DNA is TGTGCCAGCAGCTCCGGACAGACCAACAGAGCCAAAAACATTCAGTACTTC. Variable domain in full (rest from reference TRBV5-4 and TRBJ2-4): ETGVTQSPTHLIKTRGQQVTLRCSSQSGHNTVSWYQQALGQGPQFIFQYYREEENGRGNFPPRFSGLQFPNYSSELNVNALELDDSALYLCASSSGQTNRAKNIQYFGAGTRLSVL.

This clone was recorded once. The chain carries TRBV7-3 and TRBJ2-1, with 11 bases aligning to TRBD2. The germline gives CDR1 SGHTA, CDR2 FQGTGA. V was pared by 2 bases and J by 15 bases, with 9 bases of the junction left unmatched. There are 14 residues in the CDR3. The CDR3 spells CASSLDPSGGKWFF. DNA of the CDR3: TGTGCCAGCAGCTTAGACCCTAGCGGGGGGAAGTGGTTCTTC.

In DNA, the CDR3 is TGTGCCAGCAGCTTAGAAGGGACTAGCGGTCCCCAAGAGACCCAGTACTTC. Translating it yields CASSLEGTSGPQETQYF. V and J are TRBV7-9 and TRBJ2-5, with TRBD2 identical over 11 bases. V trimming: 1 base; J trimming: 1 base; junction bases outside the gene matches: 5. Germline V lookup: CDR1 SEHNR, CDR2 FQNEAQ (reference sequence). CDR3 length: 17 amino acids.

The chain carries TRBV11-3 and TRBJ2-7, with 9 bases that match TRBD2. Per germline, CDR1 SGHNT and CDR2 YENEEA. V dropped 5 bases and J dropped 3; count of bases not matched to a gene: 8. The CDR3 runs 15 residues. The DNA for the CDR3 is TGTGCCAGCAGCATAACTAGCGGGCGGAACTACGAGCAGTACTTC. The encoded protein is CASSITSGRNYEQYF. Based on the CDR3 plus reference TRBV11-3 and TRBJ2-7, the full variable domain is EAGVVQSPRYKIIEKKQPVAFWCNPISGHNTLYWYLQNLGQGPELLIRYENEEAVDDSQLPKDRFSAERLKGVDSTLKIQPAELGDSAVYLCASSITSGRNYEQYFGPGTRLTVT.

Points on this clone: Within the sample, other DNA sequences also encode this same CDR3. The chain is built from TRBV18 and TRBJ2-7; a weak D match, TRBD1 (5 bases). V was clipped by 1 base and J by 5 bases, with 12 bases between them. Germline V CDR1 and CDR2: KGHSH, LQKENI. The CDR3 is 14 residues long. Here the CDR3 reads CASSPLGAGDEQYF. CDR3 nucleotide sequence: TGTGCCAGCTCACCACTAGGGGCTGGTGACGAGCAGTACTTC.

This clone was detected only a few times. The rearrangement uses TRBV11-3 and TRBJ2-5; 7 bases match TRBD1. Germline V gives CDR1 SGHNT, CDR2 YENEEA. J lost 1 base, V lost 5 bases, and 4 bases had no gene match. CDR3 length equals 14 residues. The CDR3 protein is CASSPGTAQETQYF. In nucleotides, the CDR3 is TGTGCCAGCAGCCCAGGGACAGCCCAAGAGACCCAGTACTTC.

The V and J genes are TRBV7-9 and TRBJ1-1, with D uncertain. Deletions cut 1 base from V and 1 base from J, with 7 bases between. The CDR3 consists of 14 residues. Per the germline V gene, CDR1 is SEHNR and CDR2 is FQNEAQ (reference sequence). In nucleotides, the CDR3 is TGTGCCAGCAGCTTAGGCCAGAAGAACACTGAAGCTTTCTTT. Translating gives CASSLGQKNTEAFF.

The chain has TRBV6-1 and TRBJ2-1, with D possibly being TRBD2 (6 bases). With 0 bases removed from V and 3 bases from J, the gap between germline ends came to 9 bases. CDR1 is MNHNS, CDR2 SASEGT, per germline. The CDR3 is made up of 15 amino acids. The CDR3, as DNA: TGTGCCAGCAGTGAAGCGGGAGGCCACTACAATGAGCAGTTCTTC. Translating it yields CASSEAGGHYNEQFF.

On this clone itself: This sample also contains other DNA sequences that code for the same CDR3. This chain uses TRBV6-5 with TRBJ1-1, with TRBD1 identical over 10 bases. CDR3 size: 12 residues. With 6 bases clipped from V and 11 bases from J, the junction kept 6 bases outside the gene matches. Germline V CDR1 and CDR2: MNHEY, SVGAGI. Here the CDR3 reads CASSGQGGRAFF. CDR3 in DNA: TGTGCCAGCAGCGGACAGGGGGGTAGGGCTTTCTTT.

The chain joins TRBV5-6 to TRBJ2-1; maybe TRBD1 (5 bases). Germline V gene sequence: CDR1 SGHDT, CDR2 YYEEEE. CDR3 length: 17 amino acids. Trimming removed 0 bases at V and 3 bases at J, with 16 bases between. The CDR3 region has the DNA TGTGCCAGCAGCTTGGGGGCAGGGATTATCCTCTACAATGAGCAGTTCTTC. As protein: CASSLGAGIILYNEQFF.

This clone was found once. This chain connects TRBV25-1 to TRBJ1-4; D might be TRBD1 (6 bases). CDR1 is MGHDK, CDR2 SYGVNS, per germline. The CDR3 spans 14 residues. V was pared by 2 bases and J by 6 bases, with 10 bases between. CDR3 loop: CASSEGTGYEKLFF. For the CDR3, the DNA is TGTGCCAGCAGTGAAGGAACAGGGTATGAAAAACTGTTTTTT.

V and J are TRBV27 and TRBJ2-2; unclear D gene. CDR3 length equals 12 residues. Trimming left V 5 bases short and J 3 bases short, with 4 bases between. CDR1 MNHEY and CDR2 SMNVEV come from the germline V gene (reference sequence). DNA for the CDR3: TGTGCCAGCAGTACACACACCGGGGAGCTGTTTTTT. Translated, it gives CASSTHTGELFF.

The chain uses TRBV5-1 and TRBJ1-1; D possibly corresponds to TRBD1 (5 bases). This CDR3 is built from 15 residues. Per the germline V gene, CDR1 is SGHRS and CDR2 is YFSETQ. V lost 6 bases to trimming and J lost 4 bases, with 19 bases between them. The CDR3 DNA is TGCGCCAGCAAGCGGGACTCTACCTCGGGCACTGAAGCTTTCTTT. Its protein is CASKRDSTSGTEAFF.